This T cell receptor beta chain came from a study of blood T cell repertoires in COVID-19. About the study: Sites across the United States, Italy and Spain contributed samples from acute and convalescent COVID-19. PBMCs, B-cell-depleted T cells, or T cells provided the cDNA or gDNA that made up the material.

Per the authors' pipeline: By means of reference gene primer amplification, nucleated cell counts were estimated. TCRdb's copy holds only in-frame clones and misses some; the assay was immunoSEQ multiplex PCR. That table furnishes V, J and clone size, whereas the DNA furnished D and trimming. Here the sample spans 180,000 or so clones, approximately 80% being singletons. The CDR3 is made up of 11 amino acids. Trimming removed 6 bases from V and 7 bases from J; junction bases left unmatched: 2. CDR1 DFQATT and CDR2 SNEGSKA come from the germline V gene (reference sequence). The specimen sequenced was peripheral blood. This chain connects TRBV20-1 to TRBJ2-1; 8 bases agree with TRBD2. This receptor was taken from a woman between 45 and 65 years old with active or convalescent COVID-19. The DNA for the CDR3 is TGCAGTGCCGCTAGCGGGAATGAGCAGTTCTTC. It encodes CSAASGNEQFF.